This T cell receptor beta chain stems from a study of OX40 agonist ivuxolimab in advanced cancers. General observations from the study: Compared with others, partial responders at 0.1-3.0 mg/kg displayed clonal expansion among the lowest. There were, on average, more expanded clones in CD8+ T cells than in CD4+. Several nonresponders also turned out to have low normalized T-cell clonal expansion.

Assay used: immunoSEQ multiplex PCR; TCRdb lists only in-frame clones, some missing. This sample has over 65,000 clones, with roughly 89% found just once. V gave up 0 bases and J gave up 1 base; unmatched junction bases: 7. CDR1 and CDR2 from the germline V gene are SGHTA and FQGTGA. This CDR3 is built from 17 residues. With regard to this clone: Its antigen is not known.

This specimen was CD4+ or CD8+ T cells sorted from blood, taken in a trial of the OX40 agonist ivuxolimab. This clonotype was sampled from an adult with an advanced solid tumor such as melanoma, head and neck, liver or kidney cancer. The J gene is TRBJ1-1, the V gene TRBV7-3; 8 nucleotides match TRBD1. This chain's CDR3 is CASSLTPPDRENTEAFF. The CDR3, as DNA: TGTGCCAGCAGCTTAACGCCCCCGGACAGGGAGAACACTGAAGCTTTCTTT.